The clone carrying this T cell receptor (beta chain) showed up just a few times. This sample was taken from a study of T cell changes during pregnancy in multiple sclerosis. Clones were sequenced by immunoSEQ multiplex PCR, and TCRdb holds only the in-frame ones, with some missing. The sample lists some 31,000 clones, approximately 90% seen once, with about 6.9% in the top ten. Trimming removed 3 bases from V and 11 bases from J, with 14 bases in between. Germline CDR1 SGDLS, CDR2 YYNGEE. The CDR3 totals 12 residues. The source was CD8+ T cells from peripheral blood mononuclear cells, collected in the second trimester of pregnancy. This sequence joins TRBV9 and TRBJ1-1; D is ambiguous. The sequence was collected from a female donor with multiple sclerosis, enrolled in a pregnancy study. The CDR3 nucleotides are TGTGCCAGCAGCGGAGATGAAAACGCGGCTTTCTTT. Protein sequence: CASSGDENAAFF.